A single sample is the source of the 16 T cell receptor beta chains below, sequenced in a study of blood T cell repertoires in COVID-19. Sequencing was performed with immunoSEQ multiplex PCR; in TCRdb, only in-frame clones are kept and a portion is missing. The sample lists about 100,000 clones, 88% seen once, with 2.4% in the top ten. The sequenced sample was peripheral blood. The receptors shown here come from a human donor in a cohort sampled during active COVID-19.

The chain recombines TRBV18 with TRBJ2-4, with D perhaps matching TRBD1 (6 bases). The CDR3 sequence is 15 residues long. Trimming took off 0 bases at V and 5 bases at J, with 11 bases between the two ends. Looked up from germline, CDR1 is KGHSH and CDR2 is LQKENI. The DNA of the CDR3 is TGTGCCAGCTCACCACCTACAGGGTATCAAAACATTCAGTACTTC. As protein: CASSPPTGYQNIQYF.

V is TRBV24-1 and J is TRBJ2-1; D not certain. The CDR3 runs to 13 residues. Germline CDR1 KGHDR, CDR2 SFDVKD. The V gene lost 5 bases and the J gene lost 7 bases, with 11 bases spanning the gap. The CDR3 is CATSGFPGNEQFF. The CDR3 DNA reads TGTGCCACCAGTGGTTTTCCCGGGAATGAGCAGTTCTTC.

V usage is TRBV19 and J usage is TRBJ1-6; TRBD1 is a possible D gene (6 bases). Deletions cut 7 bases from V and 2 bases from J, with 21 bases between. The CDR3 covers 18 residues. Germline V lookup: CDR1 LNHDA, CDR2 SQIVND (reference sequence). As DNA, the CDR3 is TGTGCCAGTACCTTGCACAGGGACGTCGGCGCCTATAATTCACCCCTCCACTTT. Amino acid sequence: CASTLHRDVGAYNSPLHF.

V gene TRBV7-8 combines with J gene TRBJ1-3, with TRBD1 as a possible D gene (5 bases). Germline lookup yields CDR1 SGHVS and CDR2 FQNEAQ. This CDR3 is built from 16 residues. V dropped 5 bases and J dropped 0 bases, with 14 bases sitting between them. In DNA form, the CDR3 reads TGTGCCAGCAGCCCGCCGGGGGGGAGCTCTGGAAACACCATATATTTT. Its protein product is CASSPPGGSSGNTIYF.

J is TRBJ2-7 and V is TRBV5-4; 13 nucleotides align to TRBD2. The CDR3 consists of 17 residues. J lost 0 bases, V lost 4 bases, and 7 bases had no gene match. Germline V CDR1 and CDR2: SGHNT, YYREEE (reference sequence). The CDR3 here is CASSPGLAGSGSYEQYF. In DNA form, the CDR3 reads TGTGCCAGCAGCCCGGGACTAGCGGGGTCTGGCTCCTACGAGCAGTACTTC.

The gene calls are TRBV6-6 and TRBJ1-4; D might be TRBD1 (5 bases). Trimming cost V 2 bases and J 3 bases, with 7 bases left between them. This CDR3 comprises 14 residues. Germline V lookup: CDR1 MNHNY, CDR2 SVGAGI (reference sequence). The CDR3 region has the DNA TGTGCCAGCAGTTACGGACACCCTAATGAAAAACTGTTTTTT. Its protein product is CASSYGHPNEKLFF.

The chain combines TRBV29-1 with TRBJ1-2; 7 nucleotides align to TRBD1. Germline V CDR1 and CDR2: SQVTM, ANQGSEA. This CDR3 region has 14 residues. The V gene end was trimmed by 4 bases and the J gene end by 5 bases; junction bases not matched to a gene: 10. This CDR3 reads CSVGRQGTGYGYTF. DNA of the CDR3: TGCAGCGTTGGCCGACAGGGCACGGGGTATGGCTACACCTTC. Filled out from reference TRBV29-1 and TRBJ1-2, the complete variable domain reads SAVISQKPSRDICQRGTSLTIQCQVDSQVTMMFWYRQQPGQSLTLIATANQGSEATYESGFVIDKFPISRPNLTFSTLTVSNMSPEDSSIYLCSVGRQGTGYGYTFGSGTRLTVV.

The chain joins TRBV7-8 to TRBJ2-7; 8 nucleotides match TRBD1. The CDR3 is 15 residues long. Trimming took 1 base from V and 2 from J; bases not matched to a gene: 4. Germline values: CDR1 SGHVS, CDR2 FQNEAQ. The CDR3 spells CASSLEGTGTYEQYF. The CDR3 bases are TGTGCCAGCAGCTTAGAAGGGACAGGAACCTACGAGCAGTACTTC.

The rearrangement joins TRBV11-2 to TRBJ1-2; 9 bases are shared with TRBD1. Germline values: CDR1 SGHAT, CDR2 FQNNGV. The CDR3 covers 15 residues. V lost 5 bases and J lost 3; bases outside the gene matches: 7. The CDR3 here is CASSQDRGLDYGYTF. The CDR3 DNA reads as TGTGCCAGCAGCCAGGACAGGGGTTTGGACTATGGCTACACCTTC. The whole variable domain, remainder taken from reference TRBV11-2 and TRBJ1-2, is EAGVAQSPRYKIIEKRQSVAFWCNPISGHATLYWYQQILGQGPKLLIQFQNNGVVDDSQLPKDRFSAERLKGVDSTLKIQPAKLEDSAVYLCASSQDRGLDYGYTFGSGTRLTVV.

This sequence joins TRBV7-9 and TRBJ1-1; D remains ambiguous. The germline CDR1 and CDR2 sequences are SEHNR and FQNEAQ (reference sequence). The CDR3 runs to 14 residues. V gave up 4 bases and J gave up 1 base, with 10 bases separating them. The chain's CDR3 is CASSSLEGNTEAFF. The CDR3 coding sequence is TGTGCCAGCAGCTCCCTGGAGGGGAACACTGAAGCTTTCTTT. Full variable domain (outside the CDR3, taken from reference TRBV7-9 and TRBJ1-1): DTGVSQNPRHKITKRGQNVTFRCDPISEHNRLYWYRQTLGQGPEFLTYFQNEAQLEKSRLLSDRFSAERPKGSFSTLEIQRTEQGDSAMYLCASSSLEGNTEAFFGQGTRLTVV.

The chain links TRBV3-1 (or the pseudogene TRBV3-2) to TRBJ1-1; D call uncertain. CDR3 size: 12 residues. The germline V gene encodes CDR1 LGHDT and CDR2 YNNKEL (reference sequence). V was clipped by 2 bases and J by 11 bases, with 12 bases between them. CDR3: CASSQRETRAFF. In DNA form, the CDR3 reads TGTGCCAGCAGCCAAAGGGAGACAAGGGCTTTCTTT.

CDR3 nucleotides: TGTGCCAGCCGGTTGGGGGGTAGCGGGGGGCCAGTCACCTACAATGAGCAGTTCTTC. Amino acids: CASRLGGSGGPVTYNEQFF. The chain has TRBV28 and TRBJ2-1; TRBD2 matches at 10 bases. CDR1 is MDHEN and CDR2 is SYDVKM in the germline V gene. The CDR3 totals 19 residues. V was clipped by 8 bases and J by 2 bases; unmatched bases: 18.

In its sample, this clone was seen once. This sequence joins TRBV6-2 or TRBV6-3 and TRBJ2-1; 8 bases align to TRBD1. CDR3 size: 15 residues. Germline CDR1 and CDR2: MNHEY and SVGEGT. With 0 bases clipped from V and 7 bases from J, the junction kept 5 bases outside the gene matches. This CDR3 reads CASSYSQGARNEQFF. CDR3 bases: TGTGCCAGCAGTTACTCGCAGGGGGCGAGGAATGAGCAGTTCTTC.

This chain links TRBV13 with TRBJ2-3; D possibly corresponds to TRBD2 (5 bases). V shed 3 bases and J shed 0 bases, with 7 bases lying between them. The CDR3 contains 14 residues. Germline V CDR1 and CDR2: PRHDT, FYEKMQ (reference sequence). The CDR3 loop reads CASSLGASTDTQYF. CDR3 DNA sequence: TGTGCCAGCAGCTTGGGAGCTAGCACAGATACGCAGTATTTT.

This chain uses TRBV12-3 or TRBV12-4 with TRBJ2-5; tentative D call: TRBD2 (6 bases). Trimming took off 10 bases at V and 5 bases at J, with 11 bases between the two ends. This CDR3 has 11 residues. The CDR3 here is CAIGSSETQYF. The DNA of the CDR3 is TGTGCCATCGGGAGTAGTGAGACCCAGTACTTC.

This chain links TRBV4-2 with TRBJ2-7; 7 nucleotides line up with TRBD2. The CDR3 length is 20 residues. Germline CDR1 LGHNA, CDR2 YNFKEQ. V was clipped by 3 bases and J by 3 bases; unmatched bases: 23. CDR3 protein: CASSQAWGSLSPSGLYEQYF. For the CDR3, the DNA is TGTGCCAGCAGCCAGGCCTGGGGCAGCCTGTCACCTAGCGGACTCTACGAGCAGTACTTC.